This T cell receptor (beta chain) was recovered during a study of CD8 T cells in ankylosing spondylitis (dated by TCRdb to about 2017). Describing the broader study: The study set out to find disease-linked TCR variants by profiling T cell receptor beta repertoires in ankylosing spondylitis patients and healthy donors. Peripheral blood samples were taken, and synovial fluid was additionally collected from ankylosing spondylitis patients. The full study cohort was made up of 25 ankylosing spondylitis patients and roughly 100 healthy donors.

This clonotype has only a few counts. Its specific antigen is unknown. Base quality data are lacking; no much larger clone is found one base away. Taken from the germline V gene, the CDR1 and CDR2 loops are MNHNS and SASEGT. From the cysteine through the phenylalanine, the CDR3 covers 16 amino acids. The sequence is cut down to CDR3 DNA, 48 bases in frame from base 1. V loses 6 bases of germline sequence and J loses 7 bases, and the interval between the two ends is 22 bases. The sequencing machine was an Illumina HiSeq 2500. Quantitative 5'-RACE with molecular barcodes was used to prepare TCR beta libraries. The study's processing was this. A new computational method, built on a probabilistic model of VDJ rearrangement, was used to identify disease-linked TCR variants. In TCRdb, the public reads were trimmed at Q25 with fastp and aligned with MiXCR, with productive beta chains retained. For every CDR3 protein sequence, its rows merge into one entry that carries the most common genes and DNA. In this record, the V and J calls reflect TCRdb's handling and not the investigators' own analysis. The sample table records a few hundred thousand distinct CDR3 sequences; 12% of these occur just once. Of the sample, around 7% falls within the top ten clones.

The study at large found these results: The disease-linked clones showed a CD8+ phenotype and occurred at relatively low frequencies in peripheral blood. A TCR beta motif made up of roughly eight highly homologous amino acid variants appeared to be characteristic of blood from ankylosing spondylitis patients. Some motif variants were previously reported in synovial fluid and blood of reactive arthritis patients, suggesting common disease-initiation mechanisms. According to the report, matched synovial fluid samples from ankylosing spondylitis patients were significantly enriched for the disease-linked clones.

Sequences were obtained from blood, either unsorted or a sorted T cell fraction (not recorded which). This sequence uses TRBV6-1 and TRBJ2-1; TRBD2 could be the D gene, as 6 bases match. The sequence came from a male donor with ankylosing spondylitis. The CDR3 protein is CASSTPAGREPNEQFF. DNA sequence: TGTGCCAGCAGCACTCCGGCCGGGCGGGAACCGAATGAGCAGTTCTTC.